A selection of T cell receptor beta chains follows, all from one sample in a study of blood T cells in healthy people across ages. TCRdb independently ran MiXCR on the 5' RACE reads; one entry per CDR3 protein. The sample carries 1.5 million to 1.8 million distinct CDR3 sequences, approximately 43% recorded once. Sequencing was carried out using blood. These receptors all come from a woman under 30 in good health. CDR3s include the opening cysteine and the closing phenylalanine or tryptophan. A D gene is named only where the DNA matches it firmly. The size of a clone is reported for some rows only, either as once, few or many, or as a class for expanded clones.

CDR3nt: TGCAGTGCGCCCCTGGGGGCGGGGAGCACAGATACGCAGTATTTT
CDR3aa: CSAPLGAGSTDTQYF
v_gene: TRBV20-1
d_gene: -
j_gene: TRBJ2-3
abundance: -

CDR3nt: TGTGCCAGCAGTCCCGCCCAAGCGAACAATGAGCAGTTCTTC
CDR3aa: CASSPAQANNEQFF
v_gene: TRBV27
d_gene: -
j_gene: TRBJ2-1
abundance: -

CDR3nt: TGTGCCACCAGTTTTCCGAAAGCTGCAACTAATGAAAAACTGTTTTTT
CDR3aa: CATSFPKAATNEKLFF
v_gene: TRBV15
d_gene: -
j_gene: TRBJ1-4
abundance: few

CDR3nt: TGCAGTGCTAGAGATCCGAGCGGGGCCGGAGATACGCAGTATTTT
CDR3aa: CSARDPSGAGDTQYF
v_gene: TRBV20-1
d_gene: TRBD2
j_gene: TRBJ2-3
abundance: few

CDR3nt: TGCGCCAGCAGCCAACGACAGACAACAGATACGCAGTATTTT
CDR3aa: CASSQRQTTDTQYF
v_gene: TRBV4-3
d_gene: -
j_gene: TRBJ2-3
abundance: -

CDR3nt: TGTGCCAGCAGCCGCGGACAAGTCACAACTAACTATGGCTACACCTTC
CDR3aa: CASSRGQVTTNYGYTF
v_gene: TRBV7-2
d_gene: -
j_gene: TRBJ1-2
abundance: -

CDR3nt: TGCAGTGCTAGAGATTGGTCCAAAAGTGGCACTGAAGCTTTCTTT
CDR3aa: CSARDWSKSGTEAFF
v_gene: TRBV20-1
d_gene: -
j_gene: TRBJ1-1
abundance: -

CDR3nt: TGTGCCAGCAGTTTATCTCCGGTCTACTATGGCTACACCTTC
CDR3aa: CASSLSPVYYGYTF
v_gene: TRBV28
d_gene: -
j_gene: TRBJ1-2
abundance: few

CDR3nt: TGTGCCAGCAGCGGGGGAGCGGGGAGCTCCTACGAGCAGTACTTC
CDR3aa: CASSGGAGSSYEQYF
v_gene: TRBV9
d_gene: TRBD2
j_gene: TRBJ2-7
abundance: -

CDR3nt: TGTGCCAGCAGTACTAATTCGGCAAGACAGGGGGGACACATCTACGAGCAGTACTTC
CDR3aa: CASSTNSARQGGHIYEQYF
v_gene: TRBV27
d_gene: TRBD1
j_gene: TRBJ2-7
abundance: few

CDR3nt: TGTGCCAGCAGTCTGGGAAGGGGGCTCATCACTGAAGCTTTCTTT
CDR3aa: CASSLGRGLITEAFF
v_gene: TRBV12-3/TRBV12-4
d_gene: TRBD1
j_gene: TRBJ1-1
abundance: once

CDR3nt: TGCAGTGCTAGAGATCAAGGCGGGAACACTGAAGCTTTCTTT
CDR3aa: CSARDQGGNTEAFF
v_gene: TRBV20-1
d_gene: -
j_gene: TRBJ1-1
abundance: -

CDR3nt: TGCGCCAGCAGCCAAGATTCACCCAGCTCCTACAATGAGCAGTTCTTC
CDR3aa: CASSQDSPSSYNEQFF
v_gene: TRBV4-3
d_gene: -
j_gene: TRBJ2-1
abundance: -

CDR3nt: TGTGCCAGCACCCTCGGGAGCGGGAGCACGGATACGCAGTATTTT
CDR3aa: CASTLGSGSTDTQYF
v_gene: TRBV12-3/TRBV12-4
d_gene: TRBD2
j_gene: TRBJ2-3
abundance: -

CDR3nt: TGTGCCTGGAGTGTACAGGGGTGGGCGTACGAGCAGTACTTC
CDR3aa: CAWSVQGWAYEQYF
v_gene: TRBV30
d_gene: TRBD1
j_gene: TRBJ2-7
abundance: -

CDR3nt: TGTGCCAGCAGCCTCGGGGAGGCTAGACAGCCCCAGCATTTT
CDR3aa: CASSLGEARQPQHF
v_gene: TRBV7-9
d_gene: -
j_gene: TRBJ1-5
abundance: -

CDR3nt: TGTGCCAGCAGCTTCGGACAGGGGGCCGAAAACTATGGCTACACCTTC
CDR3aa: CASSFGQGAENYGYTF
v_gene: TRBV5-6
d_gene: TRBD1
j_gene: TRBJ1-2
abundance: -

CDR3nt: TGTGCCATCCTGAACAGGGAAGCTTTCTTT
CDR3aa: CAILNREAFF
v_gene: TRBV27
d_gene: -
j_gene: TRBJ1-1
abundance: -

CDR3nt: TGTGCCAGCAGTTATTCTTCAACCAGGGGGCGTCAGCCCCAGCATTTT
CDR3aa: CASSYSSTRGRQPQHF
v_gene: TRBV12-3/TRBV12-4
d_gene: TRBD1
j_gene: TRBJ1-5
abundance: few

CDR3nt: TGCGCCAGCAGCCAAGATAAAGGCGGTAATGAAAAACTGTTTTTT
CDR3aa: CASSQDKGGNEKLFF
v_gene: TRBV4-3
d_gene: -
j_gene: TRBJ1-4
abundance: once

CDR3nt: TGTGCCACCAGTGATCGGACCTACAATGAGCAGTACTTC
CDR3aa: CATSDRTYNEQYF
v_gene: TRBV24-1
d_gene: -
j_gene: TRBJ2-7
abundance: -

CDR3nt: TGCGCCAGCACAAGGACTAGCGGTTACAATGAGCAGTTCTTC
CDR3aa: CASTRTSGYNEQFF
v_gene: TRBV4-3
d_gene: TRBD2
j_gene: TRBJ2-1
abundance: many

CDR3nt: TGCAGTGCTAGTCTTGGGACAGGGGAGTCCGAGCAGTACTTC
CDR3aa: CSASLGTGESEQYF
v_gene: TRBV20-1
d_gene: TRBD1
j_gene: TRBJ2-7
abundance: -

CDR3nt: TGTGCCAGCATCGACCGTCGGCGAAGTCGCTACGAGCAGTACTTC
CDR3aa: CASIDRRRSRYEQYF
v_gene: TRBV28
d_gene: -
j_gene: TRBJ2-7
abundance: few

CDR3nt: TGCGCCAGCAGTCCGTTGGTAGGACAGGGGAGGCAAGAGCAGTACTTC
CDR3aa: CASSPLVGQGRQEQYF
v_gene: TRBV10-1
d_gene: TRBD1
j_gene: TRBJ2-7
abundance: few

CDR3nt: TGCGCCAGCAGCCAGAGTATAACTAGCGGGACGAGAACCTACGAGCAGTACTTC
CDR3aa: CASSQSITSGTRTYEQYF
v_gene: TRBV4-3
d_gene: TRBD2
j_gene: TRBJ2-7
abundance: -

CDR3nt: TGCAGTGCTGCTCCGGGACCCCGCTATAGCAATCAGCCCCAGCATTTT
CDR3aa: CSAAPGPRYSNQPQHF
v_gene: TRBV20-1
d_gene: -
j_gene: TRBJ1-5
abundance: few

CDR3nt: TGTGCCAGCAGTCCCGAGGGGGTGGTAGAGCCCCAGCATTTT
CDR3aa: CASSPEGVVEPQHF
v_gene: TRBV12-3/TRBV12-4
d_gene: -
j_gene: TRBJ1-5
abundance: -

CDR3nt: TGTGCCAGCAGCCGTTTCGGGGCAAATGAGCAGTTCTTC
CDR3aa: CASSRFGANEQFF
v_gene: TRBV7-2
d_gene: -
j_gene: TRBJ2-1
abundance: -

CDR3nt: TGCGCCAGCAGCCAAGGGGACAGGATAGCCGGGGAGCTGTTTTTT
CDR3aa: CASSQGDRIAGELFF
v_gene: TRBV4-3
d_gene: TRBD1
j_gene: TRBJ2-2
abundance: -

CDR3nt: TGCGCCAGCAACCCCGGGCTAGCGGGGGGGATCACAGATACGCAGTATTTT
CDR3aa: CASNPGLAGGITDTQYF
v_gene: TRBV5-1
d_gene: TRBD2
j_gene: TRBJ2-3
abundance: -

CDR3nt: TGTGCCAGCAGTTTCGGCGGGGCCCCCAATCGGCCCCAGCATTTT
CDR3aa: CASSFGGAPNRPQHF
v_gene: TRBV27
d_gene: -
j_gene: TRBJ1-5
abundance: -

CDR3nt: TGTGCCAGCAGTCTTGGACAGGGGGGGTTCTACGAGCAGTACTTC
CDR3aa: CASSLGQGGFYEQYF
v_gene: TRBV2
d_gene: TRBD1
j_gene: TRBJ2-7
abundance: few

CDR3nt: TGCAGCGTTGAAGACACGGCCGAGACCCAGTACTTC
CDR3aa: CSVEDTAETQYF
v_gene: TRBV29-1
d_gene: -
j_gene: TRBJ2-5
abundance: -

CDR3nt: TGCAGTGCTTATCAGAGAATTGAAGCTTTCTTT
CDR3aa: CSAYQRIEAFF
v_gene: TRBV20-1
d_gene: -
j_gene: TRBJ1-1
abundance: -

CDR3nt: TGCAGCGTCCCCCCTTCTGGTTTTCTCTCCTACAATGAGCAGTTCTTC
CDR3aa: CSVPPSGFLSYNEQFF
v_gene: TRBV29-1
d_gene: -
j_gene: TRBJ2-1
abundance: few

CDR3nt: TGCGCCAGCAGCTTGGTCCCCGGGGAAAATGAGCAGTACTTC
CDR3aa: CASSLVPGENEQYF
v_gene: TRBV5-1
d_gene: -
j_gene: TRBJ2-7
abundance: -

CDR3nt: TGTGCCAGCAGCTTACAGGGGGCCTACTACAATGAGCAGTTCTTC
CDR3aa: CASSLQGAYYNEQFF
v_gene: TRBV7-2
d_gene: TRBD1
j_gene: TRBJ2-1
abundance: few

CDR3nt: TGCGCCAGCAGCTTCCGGATGGGGGGCGAAAGCACAGATACGCAGTATTTT
CDR3aa: CASSFRMGGESTDTQYF
v_gene: TRBV5-1
d_gene: -
j_gene: TRBJ2-3
abundance: once

CDR3nt: TGTGCCAGCAGGCCGGCAGGGGCCTCCTACAATGAGCAGTTCTTC
CDR3aa: CASRPAGASYNEQFF
v_gene: TRBV7-2
d_gene: -
j_gene: TRBJ2-1
abundance: -

CDR3nt: TGTGCCAGCAGTATCCGACAGCCATTAATTGGGACTGAAGCTTTCTTT
CDR3aa: CASSIRQPLIGTEAFF
v_gene: TRBV2
d_gene: -
j_gene: TRBJ1-1
abundance: -